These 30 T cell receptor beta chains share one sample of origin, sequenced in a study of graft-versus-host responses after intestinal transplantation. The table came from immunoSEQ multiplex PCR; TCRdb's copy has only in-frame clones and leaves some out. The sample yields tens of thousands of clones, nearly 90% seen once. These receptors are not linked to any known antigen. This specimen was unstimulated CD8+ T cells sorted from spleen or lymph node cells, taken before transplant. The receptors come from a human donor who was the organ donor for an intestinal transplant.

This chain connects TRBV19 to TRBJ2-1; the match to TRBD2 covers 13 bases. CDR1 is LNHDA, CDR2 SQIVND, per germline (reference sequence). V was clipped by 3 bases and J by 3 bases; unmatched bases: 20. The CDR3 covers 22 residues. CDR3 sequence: CASSMGGTGLAGTNTLYNEQFF. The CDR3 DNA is TGTGCCAGTAGTATGGGGGGAACGGGACTAGCGGGGACCAACACCCTCTACAATGAGCAGTTCTTC. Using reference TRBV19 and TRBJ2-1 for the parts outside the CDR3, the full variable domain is DGGITQSPKYLFRKEGQNVTLSCEQNLNHDAMYWYRQDPGQGLRLIYYSQIVNDFQKGDIAEGYSVSREKKESFPLTVTSAQKNPTAFYLCASSMGGTGLAGTNTLYNEQFFGPGTRLTVL.

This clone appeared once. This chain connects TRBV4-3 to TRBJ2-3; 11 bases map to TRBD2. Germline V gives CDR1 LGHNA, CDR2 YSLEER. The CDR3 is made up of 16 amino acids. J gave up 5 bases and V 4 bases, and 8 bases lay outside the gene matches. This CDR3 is CASSPYSGGALDTQYF. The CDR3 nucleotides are TGCGCCAGCAGCCCCTATAGCGGGGGGGCCTTAGATACGCAGTATTTT.

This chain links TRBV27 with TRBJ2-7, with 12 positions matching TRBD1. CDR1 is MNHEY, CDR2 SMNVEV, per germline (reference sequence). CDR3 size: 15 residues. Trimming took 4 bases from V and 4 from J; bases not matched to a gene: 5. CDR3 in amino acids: CASSSGQGARYEQYV. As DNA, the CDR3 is TGTGCCAGCAGTTCGGGACAGGGGGCGCGGTACGAGCAGTACGTC.

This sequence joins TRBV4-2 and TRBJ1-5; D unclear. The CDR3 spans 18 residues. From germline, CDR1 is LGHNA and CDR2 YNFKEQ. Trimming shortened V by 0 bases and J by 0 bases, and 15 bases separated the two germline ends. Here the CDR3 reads CASSQDLRGGYSNQPQHF. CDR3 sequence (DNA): TGTGCCAGCAGCCAAGATTTACGGGGAGGGTATAGCAATCAGCCCCAGCATTTT.

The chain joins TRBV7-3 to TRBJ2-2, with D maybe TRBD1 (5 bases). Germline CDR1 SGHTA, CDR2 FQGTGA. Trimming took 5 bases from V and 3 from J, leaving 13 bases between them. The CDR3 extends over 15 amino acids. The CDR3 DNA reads TGTGCCAGCAGCCTCCCCGAAGGGGACACCGGGGAGCTGTTTTTT. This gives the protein CASSLPEGDTGELFF.

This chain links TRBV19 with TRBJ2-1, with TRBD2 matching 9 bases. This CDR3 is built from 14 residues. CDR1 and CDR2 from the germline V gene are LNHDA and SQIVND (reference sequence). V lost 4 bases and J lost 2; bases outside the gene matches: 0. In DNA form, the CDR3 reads TGTGCCAGTAGTAGCGGGGGGGCCTACAATGAGCAGTTCTTC. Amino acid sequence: CASSSGGAYNEQFF.

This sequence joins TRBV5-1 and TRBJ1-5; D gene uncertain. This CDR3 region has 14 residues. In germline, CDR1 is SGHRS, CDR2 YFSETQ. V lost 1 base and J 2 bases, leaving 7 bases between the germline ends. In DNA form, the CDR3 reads TGCGCCAGCAGCTTGTGGCCAGGCAATCAGCCCCAGCATTTT. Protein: CASSLWPGNQPQHF.

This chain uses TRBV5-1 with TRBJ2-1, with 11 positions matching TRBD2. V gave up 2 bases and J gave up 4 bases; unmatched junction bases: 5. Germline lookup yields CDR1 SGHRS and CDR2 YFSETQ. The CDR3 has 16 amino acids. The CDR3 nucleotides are TGCGCCAGCAGCTTTAGCGGGGGGGTATTATACAATGAGCAGTTCTTC. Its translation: CASSFSGGVLYNEQFF.

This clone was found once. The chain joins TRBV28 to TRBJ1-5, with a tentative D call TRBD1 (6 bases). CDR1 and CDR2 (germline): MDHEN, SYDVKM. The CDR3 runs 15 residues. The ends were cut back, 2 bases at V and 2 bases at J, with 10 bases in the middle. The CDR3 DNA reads TGTGCCAGCAGTTTAGTCAGGGGTGGCAATCAGCCCCAGCATTTT. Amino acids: CASSLVRGGNQPQHF.

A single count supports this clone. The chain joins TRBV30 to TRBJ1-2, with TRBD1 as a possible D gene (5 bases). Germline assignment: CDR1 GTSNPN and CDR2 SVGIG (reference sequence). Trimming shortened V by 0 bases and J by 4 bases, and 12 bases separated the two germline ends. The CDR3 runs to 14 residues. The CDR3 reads CAWSVSGVLYGYTF. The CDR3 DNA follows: TGTGCCTGGAGTGTATCGGGGGTGCTCTATGGCTACACCTTC.

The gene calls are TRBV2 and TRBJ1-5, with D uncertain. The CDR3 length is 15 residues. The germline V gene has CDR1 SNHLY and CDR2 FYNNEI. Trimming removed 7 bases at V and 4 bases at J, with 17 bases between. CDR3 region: CASTGGLDLNQPQHF. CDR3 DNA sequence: TGTGCCAGCACGGGAGGTCTGGACCTAAATCAGCCCCAGCATTTT.

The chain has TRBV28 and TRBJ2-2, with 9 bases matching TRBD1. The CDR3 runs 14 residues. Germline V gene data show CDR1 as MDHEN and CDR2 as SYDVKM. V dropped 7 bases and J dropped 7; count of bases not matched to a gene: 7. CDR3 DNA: TGTGCCAGCACCATACAGGGGGCAAACGGGGAGCTGTTTTTT. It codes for CASTIQGANGELFF.

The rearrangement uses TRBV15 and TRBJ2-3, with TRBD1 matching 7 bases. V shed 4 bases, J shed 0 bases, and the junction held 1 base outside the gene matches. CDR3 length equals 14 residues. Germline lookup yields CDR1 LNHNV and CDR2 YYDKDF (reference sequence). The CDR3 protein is CATSKDRSTDTQYF. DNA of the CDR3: TGTGCCACCAGCAAGGACAGGAGCACAGATACGCAGTATTTT.

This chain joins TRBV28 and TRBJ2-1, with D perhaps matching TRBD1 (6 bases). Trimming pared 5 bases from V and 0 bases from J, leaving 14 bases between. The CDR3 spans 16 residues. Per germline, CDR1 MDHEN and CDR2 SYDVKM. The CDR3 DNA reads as TGTGCCAGCAGTCTCACAGGGATAAGCTCCTACAATGAGCAGTTCTTC. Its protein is CASSLTGISSYNEQFF.

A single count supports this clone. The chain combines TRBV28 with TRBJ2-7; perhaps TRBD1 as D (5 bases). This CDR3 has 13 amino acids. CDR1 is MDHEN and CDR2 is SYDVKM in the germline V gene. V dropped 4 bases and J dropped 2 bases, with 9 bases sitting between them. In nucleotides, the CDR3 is TGTGCCAGCAGTTCTGGACACACCTACGAGCAGTACGTC. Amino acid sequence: CASSSGHTYEQYV.

The CDR3 DNA reads as TGCGCCAGCAGCCCCTCTAGGAACACCGGGGAGCTGTTTTTT. It encodes CASSPSRNTGELFF. The chain employs TRBV4-1 and TRBJ2-2; no definite D call. Germline values: CDR1 MGHRA, CDR2 YSYEKL. This CDR3 has 14 amino acids. Trimming left V 4 bases short and J 1 base short, with 7 bases between.

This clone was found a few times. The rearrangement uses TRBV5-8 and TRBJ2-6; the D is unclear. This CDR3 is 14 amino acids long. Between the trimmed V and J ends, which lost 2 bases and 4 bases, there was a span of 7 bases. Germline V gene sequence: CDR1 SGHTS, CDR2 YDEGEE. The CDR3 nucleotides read TGTGCCAGCAGCTTCTGGGCCGGGGCCAACGTCCTGACTTTC. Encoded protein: CASSFWAGANVLTF.

The CDR3 region is CASSLAAGGPADTQYF. DNA for the CDR3: TGTGCCAGCAGCTTAGCTGCGGGGGGGCCCGCAGATACGCAGTATTTT. This chain uses TRBV7-9 with TRBJ2-3, with 9 bases lining up with TRBD2. From germline, CDR1 is SEHNR and CDR2 FQNEAQ (reference sequence). This CDR3 is 16 amino acids long. Trimming took 0 bases from V and 4 from J; bases not matched to a gene: 5.

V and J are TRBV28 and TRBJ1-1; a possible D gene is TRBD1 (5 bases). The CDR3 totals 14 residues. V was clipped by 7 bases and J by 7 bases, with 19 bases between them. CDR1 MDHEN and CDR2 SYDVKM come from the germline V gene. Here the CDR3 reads CASTPTGDPFEAFF. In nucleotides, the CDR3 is TGTGCCAGCACCCCAACAGGCGACCCTTTTGAAGCTTTCTTT.

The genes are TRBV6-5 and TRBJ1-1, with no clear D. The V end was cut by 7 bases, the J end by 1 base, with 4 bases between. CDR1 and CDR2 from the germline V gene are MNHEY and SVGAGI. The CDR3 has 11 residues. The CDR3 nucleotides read TGTGCCAGCATTCAGAACACTGAAGCTTTCTTT. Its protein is CASIQNTEAFF.

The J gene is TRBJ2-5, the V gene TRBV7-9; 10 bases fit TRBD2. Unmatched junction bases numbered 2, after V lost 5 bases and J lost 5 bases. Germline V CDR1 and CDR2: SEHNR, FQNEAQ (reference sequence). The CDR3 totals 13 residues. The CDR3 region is CASSPTSGETQYF. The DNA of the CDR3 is TGTGCCAGCAGCCCGACTAGCGGGGAGACCCAGTACTTC.

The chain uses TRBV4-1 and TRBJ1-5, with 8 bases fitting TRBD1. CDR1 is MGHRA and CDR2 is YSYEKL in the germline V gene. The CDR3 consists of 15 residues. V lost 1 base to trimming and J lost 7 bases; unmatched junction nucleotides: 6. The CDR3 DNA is TGCGCCAGCAGCCAAGGGGCACAGGGGGACCAGCCCCAGCATTTT. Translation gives CASSQGAQGDQPQHF.

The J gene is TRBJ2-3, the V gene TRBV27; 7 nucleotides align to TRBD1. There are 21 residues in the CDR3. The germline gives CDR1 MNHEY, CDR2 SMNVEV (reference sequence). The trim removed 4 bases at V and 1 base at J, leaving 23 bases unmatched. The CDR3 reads CASSSPRDRDLGVFRTDTQYF. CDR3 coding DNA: TGTGCCAGCAGTTCCCCTCGAGACAGGGATTTGGGAGTCTTTCGCACAGATACGCAGTATTTT.

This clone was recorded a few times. In nucleotides, the CDR3 is TGTGCCAGCAGCCTACACGGGAATCAGCCCCAGCATTTT. It yields the protein CASSLHGNQPQHF. This chain links TRBV6-6 with TRBJ1-5; D not resolved. Trimming left V 6 bases short and J 4 bases short, with 10 bases between. Germline CDR1 is MNHNY and CDR2 is SVGAGI (reference sequence). This CDR3 contains 13 residues.

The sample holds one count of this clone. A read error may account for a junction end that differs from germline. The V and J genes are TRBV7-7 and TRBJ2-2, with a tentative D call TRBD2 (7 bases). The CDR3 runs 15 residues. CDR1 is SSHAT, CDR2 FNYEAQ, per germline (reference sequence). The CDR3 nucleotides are TGTGCTAGCAGCCCCTCCGGGGGGCGGGACGGGGAGCTGTTTTTT. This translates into CASSPSGGRDGELFF.

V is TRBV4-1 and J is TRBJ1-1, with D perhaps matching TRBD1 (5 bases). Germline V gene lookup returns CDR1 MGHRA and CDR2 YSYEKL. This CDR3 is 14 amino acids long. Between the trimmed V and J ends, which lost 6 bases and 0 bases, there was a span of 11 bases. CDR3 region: CASRLDSLNTEAFF. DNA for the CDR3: TGCGCCAGCAGGCTTGACAGTCTGAACACTGAAGCTTTCTTT.

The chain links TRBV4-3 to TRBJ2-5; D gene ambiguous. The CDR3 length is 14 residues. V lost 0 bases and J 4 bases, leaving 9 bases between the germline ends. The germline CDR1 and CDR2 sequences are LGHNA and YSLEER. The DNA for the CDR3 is TGCGCCAGCAGCCAAGATCCGATCGGAGAGACCCAGTACTTC. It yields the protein CASSQDPIGETQYF.

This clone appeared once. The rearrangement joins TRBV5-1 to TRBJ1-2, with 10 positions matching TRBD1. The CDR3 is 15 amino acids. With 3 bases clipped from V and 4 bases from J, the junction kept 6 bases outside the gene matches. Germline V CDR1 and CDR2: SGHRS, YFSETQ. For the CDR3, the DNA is TGCGCCAGCAGCTCGGGGACAGGGGCCGGCTATGGCTACACCTTC. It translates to CASSSGTGAGYGYTF.

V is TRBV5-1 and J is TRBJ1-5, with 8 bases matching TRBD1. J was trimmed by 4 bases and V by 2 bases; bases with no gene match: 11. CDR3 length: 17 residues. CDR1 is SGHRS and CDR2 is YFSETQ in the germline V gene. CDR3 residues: CASSLETQGEDNQPQHF. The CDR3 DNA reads TGCGCCAGCAGCTTAGAAACACAGGGGGAAGATAATCAGCCCCAGCATTTT.

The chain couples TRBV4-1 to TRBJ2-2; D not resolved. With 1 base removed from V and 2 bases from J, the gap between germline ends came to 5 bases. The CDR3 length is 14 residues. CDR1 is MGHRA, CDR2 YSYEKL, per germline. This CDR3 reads CASSQGQNTGELFF. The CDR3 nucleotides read TGCGCCAGCAGCCAAGGACAAAACACCGGGGAGCTGTTTTTT.